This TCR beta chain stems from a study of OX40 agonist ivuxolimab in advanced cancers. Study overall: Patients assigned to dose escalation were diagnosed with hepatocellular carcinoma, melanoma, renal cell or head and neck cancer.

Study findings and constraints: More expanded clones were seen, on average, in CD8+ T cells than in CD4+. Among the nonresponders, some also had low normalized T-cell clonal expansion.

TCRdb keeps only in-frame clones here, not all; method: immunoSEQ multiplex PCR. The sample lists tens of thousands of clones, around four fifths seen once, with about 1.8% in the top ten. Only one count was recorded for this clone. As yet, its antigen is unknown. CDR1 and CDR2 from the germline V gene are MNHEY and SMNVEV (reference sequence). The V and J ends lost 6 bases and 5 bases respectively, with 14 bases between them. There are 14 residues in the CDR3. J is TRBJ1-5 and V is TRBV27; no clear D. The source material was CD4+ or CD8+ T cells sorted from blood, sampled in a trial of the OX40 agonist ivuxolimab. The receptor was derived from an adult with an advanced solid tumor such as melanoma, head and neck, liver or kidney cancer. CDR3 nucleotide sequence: TGTGCCAGCAGCCCGGAGCGCCGGTATCAGCCCCAGCATTTT. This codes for CASSPERRYQPQHF.